This T cell receptor (beta chain) comes out of a study of long-term antiretroviral therapy in people with HIV (dated by TCRdb to between 2021 and 2022). Describing the broader study: The earliest samples were collected approximately a decade before the 2015 WHO recommendation for immediate ART, a period when ART was typically delayed until CD4 counts fell. Of the approximately 28 participants with HIV, approximately 11 were female. Whether ART initiation and durable HIV suppression were associated with changes in peripheral blood TRB repertoire composition and diversity was tested in a retrospective serial study. No cross-contamination during QIAcube processing was seen in test extractions of a monoclonal T-cell line run alongside 30 to 35 polyclonal samples. A total of over 150 cryopreserved PBMC samples came from approximately 30 adults with confirmed HIV infection and were collected serially over a mean of about six years (range 1-12).

To be included, a participant needed at least one PBMC sample from before ART initiation plus at least two post-ART samples. Treatment was received in the United States of America by all participants with HIV. Before DNA extraction, cryopreserved samples of about 0.9-11 million PBMC were thawed and then washed. At the time of the earliest PBMC sample, participants with HIV were aged between about 23 and 54 years. Each participant contributed PBMC samples from 1-4 timepoints before ART initiation and 2-8 timepoints after ART initiation, with a median of 7 samples. For every participant, serial HIV viral load, CD4+ T-cell count, ART history and demographic data were obtained. A Qiagen kit on a QIAcube was used to extract genomic DNA from unsorted PBMC, with samples processed in batches of 12. Remarks on this clone: No cognate antigen has been identified for it. Nothing much larger sits one base from this clone, and base qualities are not available.

What the study reported, not specific to this receptor: The samples span the years 2004 to 2017, and the ART regimens used at that time may not be as effective as current regimens. Inferences about post-ART repertoire changes were limited because no data were available on ART adherence, viral resistance or therapy changes. Starting ART was linked to a significant rise in TRB diversity, yet even after long-term ART the diversity remained significantly lower than in transplant donor controls. Compared with controls, HIV repertoires had narrower CDR3 length ranges, and the network structure pointed to an antigen-experienced repertoire that shifted only slightly toward naive after ART. Limited PBMC availability meant only the TCR beta chain was sequenced, without alpha chain pairing. Expanded TRB clones identified before ART initiation dominated the repertoire across all time points, though the dominance fluctuated and decreased in many PLHIV after ART. Unsorted PBMC were profiled instead of sorted CD4+ and CD8+ T cells because pre-ART samples had limited cell numbers.

The immunoSEQ hsTCRB v3.0 assay was used at survey level resolution for TRB variable region sequencing. The targeted TRB sequencing depth was roughly 35,000-50,000 T-cell genomes per sample. Pooled TRB libraries were sequenced on an Illumina MiSeq with a v3 150-cycle kit. As for the original processing: Analysis of repertoires was carried out in R inside a reproducible Nextflow workflow spanning QC, data transformation and analysis. LymphoSeq2, an R package for AIRR-Seq data exploration, was used to implement custom analyses. After excluding a few samples that yielded fewer than 5000 total TRB sequences, approximately 180 HIV repertoires remained for analysis. Among the 180 to 200 retained HIV repertoires, some 60 were collected before ART initiation and about 130 were collected after ART initiation. Each repertoire was downsampled to 5000 TRB nucleotide sequences, and summary statistics were averaged across 100 downsampling iterations. Only TRB sequences with CDR3 regions of at least seven amino acids were retained for analysis. A Shannon entropy-derived clonality score and the Gini coefficient were used to measure diversity. In the repertoire networks, any two of the top 5000 CDR3 amino acid sequences were linked whenever the two sequences differed by an edit distance of one. For TRB CDR3 amino acid sequences, antigen specificity groups and MHC restriction were predicted with GLIPH2. To flag known associations with CMV, EBV, HIV or tissue antigens, CDR3 amino acid sequences were compared against VDJdb and McPAS-TCR. Pre-ART, post-ART and control groups were compared with Wilcoxon signed-rank tests and Holm-Bonferroni correction. The table comes from immuneACCESS by way of TCRdb, which keeps in-frame sequences with V and J called. Part of the clones is missing from these tables; in studies checked, under half for an unresolved V gene and the rest for unknown reasons. Clone size and the V and J calls come from that table; the DNA yielded D and trimming. This sample is represented by 15,000 to 20,000 clones; about 88% of them were singletons. Of the sample, less than 15% is held by the ten largest clones.

The CDR3, from cysteine to phenylalanine, totals 12 residues. Only the CDR3 region is kept as DNA, spanning 36 bases read in frame from base 1. V and J lose 2 bases and 6 bases, and a span of 9 bases separates them. Looking up the germline V gene (reference sequence) yields CDR1 SGHNT and CDR2 YYREEE. This sequence originates from a man in his forties or fifties with HIV. This sample comprised unsorted PBMCs, obtained 6.9 years after starting antiretroviral therapy. The chain couples TRBV5-4 to TRBJ2-7, with a tentative D gene TRBD2 over 5 matching bases. The CDR3 in this case is CASSLLVPEQYF. The DNA is as follows: TGTGCCAGCAGCTTACTAGTACCCGAGCAGTACTTC.